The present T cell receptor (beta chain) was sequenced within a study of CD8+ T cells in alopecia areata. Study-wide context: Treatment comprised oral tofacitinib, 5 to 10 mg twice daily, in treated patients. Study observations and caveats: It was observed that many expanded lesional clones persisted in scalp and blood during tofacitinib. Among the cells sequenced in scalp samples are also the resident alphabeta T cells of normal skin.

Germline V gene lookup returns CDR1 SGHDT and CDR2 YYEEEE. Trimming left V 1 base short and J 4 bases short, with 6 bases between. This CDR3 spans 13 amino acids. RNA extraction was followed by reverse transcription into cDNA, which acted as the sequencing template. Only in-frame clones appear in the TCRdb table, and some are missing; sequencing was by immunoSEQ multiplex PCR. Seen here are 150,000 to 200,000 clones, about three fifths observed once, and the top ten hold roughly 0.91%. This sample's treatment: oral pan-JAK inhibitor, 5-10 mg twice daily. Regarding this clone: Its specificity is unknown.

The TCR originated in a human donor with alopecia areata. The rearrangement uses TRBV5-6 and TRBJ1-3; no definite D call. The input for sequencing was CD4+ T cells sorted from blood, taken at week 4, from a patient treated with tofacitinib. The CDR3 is CASSLRAGNTIYF. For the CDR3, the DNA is TGTGCCAGCAGCTTGAGGGCCGGAAACACCATATATTTT.